The 32 T cell receptor beta chains below all came from one sample that was sequenced in a study of vaccination effects on CD4 cells after COVID-19. After roughly ten days in culture, the CD4+ T cells were isolated. The repertoire was sequenced with immunoSEQ multiplex PCR; TCRdb's copy has only in-frame clones and lacks some. Here the sample spans over 45,000 clones, over 65% being singletons. What these receptors recognize is not known. Material: CD4+ T cells from PBMCs cultured without peptide, obtained before COVID-19 vaccination. The receptors come from a human donor who received a COVID-19 vaccine.

This clone was observed a handful of times. The genes are TRBV30 and TRBJ1-6; D not certain. The V end was cut by 1 base, the J end by 9 bases, with 10 bases between. The CDR3 extends over 13 amino acids. Germline V gene lookup returns CDR1 GTSNPN and CDR2 SVGIG (reference sequence). Written as DNA, the CDR3 is TGTGCCTGGAGTGACTCTGTGAGTTCACCCCTCCACTTT. It is translated as CAWSDSVSSPLHF.

This clone was seen only once. The chain is built from TRBV9 and TRBJ1-3; D remains ambiguous. Germline V gene sequence: CDR1 SGDLS, CDR2 YYNGEE. This CDR3 region has 14 residues. V was clipped by 3 bases and J by 3 bases, with 10 bases between them. This chain's CDR3 is CASSASYGGNTIYF. The CDR3 DNA reads as TGTGCCAGCAGCGCGAGTTATGGTGGAAACACCATATATTTT.

V and J are TRBV7-3 and TRBJ2-7, with a tentative D call TRBD1 (5 bases). The CDR3 has 13 amino acids. Germline values: CDR1 SGHTA, CDR2 FQGTGA. V was clipped by 2 bases and J by 4 bases, with 9 bases between them. The CDR3 nucleotides are TGTGCCAGCAGCTTAGTCGCAGGGTACGAGCAGTACGTC. Translation gives CASSLVAGYEQYV.

The chain is built from TRBV3-1 (or the pseudogene TRBV3-2) and TRBJ1-1, with TRBD1 matching over 7 bases. The CDR3 length is 13 residues. V shed 3 bases, J shed 8 bases, and the junction held 6 bases outside the gene matches. Germline CDR1 and CDR2: LGHDT and YNNKEL (reference sequence). This CDR3 is CASSQGSQGEAFF. The CDR3 nucleotides read TGTGCCAGCAGCCAGGGCTCACAGGGGGAAGCTTTCTTT.

As to this clone: The junction does not match germline at one end; this may be a read error. This rearrangement joins TRBV6-1 to TRBJ1-1; possibly TRBD1 for D (5 bases). The CDR3 sequence is 16 residues long. Germline V gene lookup returns CDR1 MNHNS and CDR2 SASEGT. CDR3 loop: CASREGGVEGNTEAFF. CDR3 nucleotide sequence: TGTGCCAGCAGAGAAGGAGGGGTCGAAGGGAACACTGAAGCTTTCTTT.

This chain joins TRBV6-5 and TRBJ1-2; 9 positions match TRBD1. This CDR3 has 15 residues. Trimming removed 6 bases from V and 1 base from J; junction bases left unmatched: 6. Germline V lookup: CDR1 MNHEY, CDR2 SVGAGI. As DNA, the CDR3 is TGTGCCAGCAGACGGGACAGGGAAAATAACTATGGCTACACCTTC. It translates to CASRRDRENNYGYTF.

The chain links TRBV2 to TRBJ1-2; tentatively, D is TRBD1 (5 bases). CDR1 is SNHLY and CDR2 is FYNNEI in the germline V gene. The CDR3 contains 13 residues. V was cut by 9 bases and J by 2 bases, with 13 bases left in between. The CDR3 here is CARGTTDNYGYTF. CDR3 in DNA: TGTGCCAGAGGAACGACAGACAACTATGGCTACACCTTC.

The chain carries TRBV27 and TRBJ2-7; D not certain. Germline-derived CDR1 and CDR2 are MNHEY and SMNVEV (reference sequence). This CDR3 is built from 15 residues. V lost 5 bases and J 2 bases, leaving 16 bases between the germline ends. The CDR3 DNA follows: TGTGCCAGCAGTCCAAGGGTGGGTAGGACCTACGAGCAGTACGTC. Its translation: CASSPRVGRTYEQYV.

The chain employs TRBV27 and TRBJ2-3, with D possibly called TRBD1 or TRBD2 (5 bases each). This CDR3 is built from 15 residues. Germline V CDR1 and CDR2: MNHEY, SMNVEV (reference sequence). The germline V and J ends were trimmed by 11 bases and 0 bases, with 18 bases remaining between them. The CDR3 region is CASTTPGRSTDTQYF. CDR3 DNA sequence: TGTGCCTCCACGACACCGGGACGGAGCACAGATACGCAGTATTTT.

CDR3 in amino acids: CASSDLRGNTEAFF. The CDR3 region has the DNA TGTGCCAGCAGTGATCTCAGGGGTAACACTGAAGCTTTCTTT. The V and J genes are TRBV25-1 and TRBJ1-1; a possible D gene is TRBD1 (6 bases). This CDR3 region has 14 residues. Per the germline V gene, CDR1 is MGHDK and CDR2 is SYGVNS. V gave up 3 bases and J gave up 2 bases, with 10 bases separating them.

The genes are TRBV12-3 or TRBV12-4 and TRBJ1-1; no clear D gene. V was pared by 3 bases and J by 8 bases, with 7 bases between. This CDR3 is 11 amino acids long. The CDR3 sequence: CASSFGSEAFF. The CDR3 DNA reads TGTGCCAGCAGTTTTGGGTCAGAAGCTTTCTTT.

The V call is TRBV5-1, the J call TRBJ1-1; D is possibly TRBD1 (6 bases). CDR1 SGHRS and CDR2 YFSETQ come from the germline V gene. V lost 1 base to trimming and J lost 0 bases, with 7 bases between them. The CDR3 totals 14 residues. CDR3 amino acids: CASSLTGLNTEAFF. The CDR3 DNA sequence: TGCGCCAGCAGCTTGACAGGGCTGAACACTGAAGCTTTCTTT.

The rearrangement uses TRBV27 and TRBJ1-1; 9 nucleotides agree with TRBD1. Germline V gene lookup returns CDR1 MNHEY and CDR2 SMNVEV (reference sequence). The CDR3 spans 14 residues. The trim removed 5 bases at V and 4 bases at J, leaving 5 bases unmatched. The CDR3 loop is CASSIRDRVTEAFF. The DNA for the CDR3 is TGTGCCAGCAGTATCCGGGACAGGGTCACTGAAGCTTTCTTT.

V usage is TRBV6-5 and J usage is TRBJ2-7; TRBD1 matches at 8 bases. Per the germline V gene, CDR1 is MNHEY and CDR2 is SVGAGI. CDR3 length: 15 residues. V shed 6 bases and J 4 bases; nucleotides not matched to a gene: 11. The CDR3 sequence: CASSLHPGQGYEQYV. In DNA form, the CDR3 reads TGTGCCAGCAGCCTACATCCCGGACAGGGTTACGAGCAGTACGTC.

The chain uses TRBV12-3 or TRBV12-4 and TRBJ2-5; D unclear. This CDR3 region has 12 residues. Between the trimmed V and J ends, which lost 3 bases and 3 bases, there was a span of 5 bases. CDR3 in DNA: TGTGCCAGCAGTTTGTTGAAAGAGACCCAGTACTTC. As protein: CASSLLKETQYF.

The chain combines TRBV5-6 with TRBJ1-1; TRBD1 is a possible D gene (6 bases). The CDR3 runs to 14 residues. Between the trimmed V and J ends, which lost 3 bases and 3 bases, there was a span of 12 bases. Germline CDR1 reads SGHDT; CDR2 reads YYEEEE. CDR3 residues: CASSWGAGDTEAFF. In nucleotides, the CDR3 is TGTGCCAGCAGCTGGGGGGCCGGGGACACTGAAGCTTTCTTT.

This clone was found a few times. This chain connects TRBV4-1 to TRBJ1-5, with TRBD1 as a possible D gene (5 bases). Trimming cost V 0 bases and J 0 bases, with 15 bases left between them. Germline CDR1 and CDR2: MGHRA and YSYEKL. The CDR3 is made up of 18 amino acids. CDR3 sequence reads: CASSQDRLGGVSNQPQHF. CDR3 bases: TGCGCCAGCAGCCAAGATAGGCTCGGAGGGGTTAGCAATCAGCCCCAGCATTTT.

The V call is TRBV20-1, the J call TRBJ1-6, with D tentatively TRBD1 (6 bases). V was clipped by 3 bases and J by 1 base, with 10 bases between them. The CDR3 length is 15 residues. Per the germline V gene, CDR1 is DFQATT and CDR2 is SNEGSKA (reference sequence). CDR3 protein: CSASTGTSYNSPLHF. The CDR3 DNA reads as TGCAGTGCTAGTACAGGGACGTCCTATAATTCACCCCTCCACTTT.

The rearrangement links TRBV6-6 to TRBJ1-5, with D perhaps matching TRBD1 (5 bases). Trimming removed 10 bases from V and 2 bases from J, with 15 bases in between. From germline, CDR1 is MNHNY and CDR2 SVGAGI (reference sequence). The CDR3 length is 14 residues. The CDR3 nucleotides are TGTGCCACCTCATGGGGGGATCGCAATCAGCCCCAGCATTTT. This gives the protein CATSWGDRNQPQHF.

The chain recombines TRBV3-1 (or the pseudogene TRBV3-2) with TRBJ2-2, with D uncertain. The CDR3 contains 14 residues. Trimming took off 0 bases at V and 5 bases at J, with 7 bases between the two ends. The germline gives CDR1 LGHDT, CDR2 YNNKEL (reference sequence). CDR3 nucleotides: TGTGCCAGCAGCCAAGATGTGGGGACCGGGGAGCTGTTTTTT. This encodes CASSQDVGTGELFF.

V is TRBV5-1 and J is TRBJ2-2; D not resolved. The CDR3 length is 17 residues. Germline V CDR1 and CDR2: SGHRS, YFSETQ. Trimming shortened V by 1 base and J by 2 bases, and 15 bases separated the two germline ends. The CDR3 loop is CASSLTTSIENTGELFF. The DNA for the CDR3 is TGCGCCAGCAGCTTGACGACCAGCATCGAAAACACCGGGGAGCTGTTTTTT.

V and J are TRBV29-1 and TRBJ1-2, with D possibly being TRBD1 (5 bases). The V end lost 4 bases, the J end lost 6 bases, and 9 bases lay between the germline ends. In germline, CDR1 is SQVTM, CDR2 ANQGSEA. This CDR3 is built from 11 residues. CDR3 nucleotides: TGCAGCGTTGGCCAGGGCCATGGCTACACCTTC. Protein sequence: CSVGQGHGYTF.

The chain recombines TRBV3-1 (or the pseudogene TRBV3-2) with TRBJ1-2; the D is unclear. CDR1 LGHDT and CDR2 YNNKEL come from the germline V gene (reference sequence). The V and J ends lost 1 base and 6 bases respectively, with 18 bases between them. This CDR3 is built from 16 residues. Here the CDR3 reads CASSQVSGLPFDGYTF. The CDR3 DNA reads as TGTGCCAGCAGCCAAGTATCTGGACTGCCTTTCGATGGCTACACCTTC.

The sample holds a few counts of this clone. The same CDR3 can be traced to other DNA sequences in this sample. The chain couples TRBV24-1 to TRBJ1-2; 9 bases match TRBD1. Germline CDR1 KGHDR, CDR2 SFDVKD. V was clipped by 5 bases and J by 6 bases; unmatched bases: 0. The CDR3 is made up of 12 amino acids. The CDR3: CATSGDRDGYTF. In DNA, the CDR3 is TGTGCCACCAGTGGGGACAGGGATGGCTACACCTTC.

The chain links TRBV19 to TRBJ1-4, with D unclear. Trimming cost V 5 bases and J 0 bases, with 16 bases left between them. The germline CDR1 and CDR2 sequences are LNHDA and SQIVND (reference sequence). CDR3 length equals 17 residues. The CDR3 protein is CASSVSGTIATNEKLFF. The CDR3 DNA sequence: TGTGCCAGTAGTGTATCAGGAACCATTGCAACTAATGAAAAACTGTTTTTT.

V usage is TRBV7-2 and J usage is TRBJ2-5; TRBD2 might be the D (5 bases). CDR3 length equals 15 residues. Trimming removed 6 bases from V and 0 bases from J, with 14 bases in between. Germline V gene lookup returns CDR1 SGHTA and CDR2 FQGNSA. The CDR3 region is CASRASTGNQETQYF. The CDR3 DNA sequence: TGTGCCAGCAGGGCGAGTACGGGGAACCAAGAGACCCAGTACTTC.

The chain joins TRBV11-2 to TRBJ2-6; D unclear. CDR1 SGHAT and CDR2 FQNNGV come from the germline V gene. The V end was cut by 5 bases, the J end by 2 bases, with 10 bases between. This CDR3 is built from 15 residues. DNA for the CDR3: TGTGCCAGCAGCACACTCTTCCCTGGGGCCAACGTCCTGACTTTC. Protein product: CASSTLFPGANVLTF.

This clone was detected only a few times. V usage is TRBV28 and J usage is TRBJ2-2; 12 bases are a match to TRBD1. The CDR3 is made up of 17 amino acids. Per germline, CDR1 MDHEN and CDR2 SYDVKM. The ends lost 5 bases at V and 7 bases at J; junction bases unmatched: 11. The CDR3: CASSARRDRGLVGELFF. In DNA form, the CDR3 reads TGTGCCAGCAGTGCCCGCCGGGACAGGGGGCTTGTCGGGGAGCTGTTTTTT.

The rearrangement joins TRBV7-3 to TRBJ1-6; D ambiguous. The ends were cut back, 1 base at V and 8 bases at J, with 9 bases in the middle. Germline-derived CDR1 and CDR2 are SGHTA and FQGTGA. The length of the CDR3 is 14 residues. The CDR3 here is CASSLIPGDSPLHF. The CDR3 region has the DNA TGTGCCAGCAGCTTAATTCCGGGTGATTCACCCCTCCACTTT.

V usage is TRBV3-1 (or the pseudogene TRBV3-2) and J usage is TRBJ1-2; unclear D gene. The ends were cut back, 4 bases at V and 7 bases at J, with 19 bases in the middle. The CDR3 is 15 amino acids. Germline CDR1 reads LGHDT; CDR2 reads YNNKEL (reference sequence). The DNA of the CDR3 is TGTGCCAGCAGCCCCCGGGCTAGGGCTACCGGTGGCTACACCTTC. Translation: CASSPRARATGGYTF.

This chain connects TRBV4-3 to TRBJ1-4; 9 positions agree with TRBD1. V dropped 0 bases and J dropped 5; count of bases not matched to a gene: 1. Germline assignment: CDR1 LGHNA and CDR2 YSLEER. The CDR3 is made up of 15 amino acids. In DNA form, the CDR3 reads TGCGCCAGCAGCCAAGATGGGACAGGGAATGAAAAACTGTTTTTT. It encodes CASSQDGTGNEKLFF.

The sample holds a few counts of this clone. The rearrangement links TRBV5-1 to TRBJ1-1; no clear D gene. The V and J ends lost 0 bases and 1 base respectively, with 7 bases between them. Germline V gene lookup returns CDR1 SGHRS and CDR2 YFSETQ. This CDR3 has 14 residues. CDR3 sequence reads: CASSLDHRNTEAFF. In DNA, the CDR3 is TGCGCCAGCAGCTTGGACCACCGGAACACTGAAGCTTTCTTT.